Presented here are 8 T cell receptor beta chains from one specimen sequenced in a study of blood T cell repertoires in COVID-19. Data came from immunoSEQ multiplex PCR; TCRdb stores just in-frame clones and leaves some out. This sample has fewer than 200,000 clones, with approximately 84% found just once. The source material was peripheral blood. Every receptor here comes from a woman in her sixties with COVID-19, enrolled during active disease.

This sequence joins TRBV5-1 and TRBJ2-2, with D perhaps matching TRBD1 (5 bases). The CDR3 has 14 residues. Trimming shortened V by 5 bases and J by 3 bases, and 11 bases separated the two germline ends. CDR1 and CDR2 from the germline V gene are SGHRS and YFSETQ. CDR3 amino acids: CASRSQGDTGELFF. The CDR3 coding sequence is TGCGCCAGCAGAAGTCAAGGGGACACCGGGGAGCTGTTTTTT. The whole variable domain, filled in from reference TRBV5-1 and TRBJ2-2, reads KAGVTQTPRYLIKTRGQQVTLSCSPISGHRSVSWYQQTPGQGLQFLFEYFSETQRNKGNFPGRFSGRQFSNSRSEMNVSTLELGDSALYLCASRSQGDTGELFFGEGSRLTVL.

The J gene is TRBJ2-5, the V gene TRBV6-5, with D perhaps TRBD1 (6 bases). Germline-derived CDR1 and CDR2 are MNHEY and SVGAGI. The V end was cut by 4 bases, the J end by 4 bases, with 13 bases between. CDR3 length: 14 residues. The DNA for the CDR3 is TGTGCCAGCAGTTTCAACAGGGTCAGAGAGACCCAGTACTTC. Translating it yields CASSFNRVRETQYF.

V gene TRBV5-5 combines with J gene TRBJ1-2; 7 nucleotides line up with TRBD1. This CDR3 is 14 amino acids long. The J segment lost 2 bases and the V segment lost 4 bases, leaving 5 bases of the junction unmatched. Germline V gene lookup returns CDR1 SGHKS and CDR2 YYEKEE (reference sequence). This CDR3 reads CASSHLTGNYGYTF. CDR3 nucleotides: TGTGCCAGCAGCCACTTGACAGGGAACTATGGCTACACCTTC.

Of note for this clone: Germline is not matched at one junction end, which may reflect a read error. V gene TRBV7-9 combines with J gene TRBJ2-7, with D possibly being TRBD1 (7 bases). The germline V gene has CDR1 SEHNR and CDR2 FQNEAQ (reference sequence). The CDR3 runs 13 residues. CDR3 DNA: TGTGCCAGCAGCTTAGAGGGGGCCGGGACTCCGCACTTC. It yields the protein CASSLEGAGTPHF. Full variable domain (outside the CDR3, taken from reference TRBV7-9 and TRBJ2-7): DTGVSQNPRHKITKRGQNVTFRCDPISEHNRLYWYRQTLGQGPEFLTYFQNEAQLEKSRLLSDRFSAERPKGSFSTLEIQRTEQGDSAMYLCASSLEGAGTPHFGPGTRLTVT.

The DNA for the CDR3 is TGTGCCAGCAGTCCCCGAGGGCGGGGGGGCTTCACCGGGGAGCTGTTTTTT. This sequence encodes CASSPRGRGGFTGELFF. The genes are TRBV6-6 and TRBJ2-2, with 9 bases that match TRBD2. J gave up 4 bases and V 5 bases, and 11 bases lay outside the gene matches. From germline, CDR1 is MNHNY and CDR2 SVGAGI (reference sequence). CDR3 size: 17 residues.

This chain joins TRBV4-1 and TRBJ2-1, with TRBD1 matching over 8 bases. Trimming cost V 0 bases and J 5 bases; bases outside gene matches: 6. The CDR3 runs 16 residues. Germline CDR1 is MGHRA and CDR2 is YSYEKL. CDR3 nucleotide sequence: TGCGCCAGCAGCCAAGAAGGACAGGGCCCTGACAATGAGCAGTTCTTC. Translating it yields CASSQEGQGPDNEQFF.

This clone was recorded only once. The gene calls are TRBV29-1 and TRBJ1-1, with 7 nucleotides matching TRBD1. Germline trimming cut 6 bases from V and 6 bases from J; bases unmatched to any gene: 16. CDR3 length: 15 residues. Germline V gives CDR1 SQVTM, CDR2 ANQGSEA. In DNA form, the CDR3 reads TGCAGCGTCCAGGGACGGCAGGGGGTTCAGGCTGAAGCTTTCTTT. Protein: CSVQGRQGVQAEAFF.

The sample holds one count of this clone. The gene calls are TRBV10-3 and TRBJ1-1, with unresolved D. There are 15 residues in the CDR3. The V gene lost 4 bases and the J gene lost 4 bases, with 16 bases spanning the gap. The germline CDR1 and CDR2 sequences are ENHRY and SYGVKD. Here the CDR3 DNA reads TGTGCCATCAGTGGATTTGAGGGAGGGAGCACTGAAGCTTTCTTT. This gives the protein CAISGFEGGSTEAFF.